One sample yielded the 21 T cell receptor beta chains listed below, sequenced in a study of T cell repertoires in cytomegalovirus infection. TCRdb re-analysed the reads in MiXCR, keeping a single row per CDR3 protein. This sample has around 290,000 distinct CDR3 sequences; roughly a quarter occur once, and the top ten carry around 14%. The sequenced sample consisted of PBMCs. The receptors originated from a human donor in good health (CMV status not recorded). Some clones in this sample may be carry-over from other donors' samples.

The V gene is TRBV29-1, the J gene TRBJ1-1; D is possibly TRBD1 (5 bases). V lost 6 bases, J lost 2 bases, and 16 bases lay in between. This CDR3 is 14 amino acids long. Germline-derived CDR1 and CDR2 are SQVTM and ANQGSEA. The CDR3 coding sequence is TGCAGCGTCACGAGGGGAGGAATTAACACTGAAGCTTTCTTT. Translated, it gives CSVTRGGINTEAFF.

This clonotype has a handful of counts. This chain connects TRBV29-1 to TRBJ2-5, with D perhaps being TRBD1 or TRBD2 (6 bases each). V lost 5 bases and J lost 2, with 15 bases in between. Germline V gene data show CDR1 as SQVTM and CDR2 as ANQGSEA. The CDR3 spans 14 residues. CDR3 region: CSVLGGGGQETQYF. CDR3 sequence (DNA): TGCAGCGTTTTGGGCGGAGGGGGACAAGAGACCCAGTACTTC.

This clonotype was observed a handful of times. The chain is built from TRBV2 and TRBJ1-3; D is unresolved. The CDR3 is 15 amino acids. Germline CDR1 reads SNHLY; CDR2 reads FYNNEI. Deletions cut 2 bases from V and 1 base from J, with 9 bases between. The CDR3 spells CASSESGSSGNTIYF. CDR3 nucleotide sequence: TGTGCCAGCAGTGAAAGCGGTTCGTCTGGAAACACCATATATTTT.

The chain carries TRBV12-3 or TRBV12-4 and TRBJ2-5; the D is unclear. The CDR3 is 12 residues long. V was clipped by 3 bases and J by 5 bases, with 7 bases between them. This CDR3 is CASSFDTETQYF. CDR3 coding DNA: TGTGCCAGCAGTTTCGACACGGAGACCCAGTACTTC.

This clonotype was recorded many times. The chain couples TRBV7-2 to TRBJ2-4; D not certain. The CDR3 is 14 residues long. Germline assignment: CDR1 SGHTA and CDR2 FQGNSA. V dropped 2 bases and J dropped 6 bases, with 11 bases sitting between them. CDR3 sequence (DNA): TGTGCCAGCAGCTTACTGGCAGCACGAAACATTCAGTACTTC. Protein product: CASSLLAARNIQYF.

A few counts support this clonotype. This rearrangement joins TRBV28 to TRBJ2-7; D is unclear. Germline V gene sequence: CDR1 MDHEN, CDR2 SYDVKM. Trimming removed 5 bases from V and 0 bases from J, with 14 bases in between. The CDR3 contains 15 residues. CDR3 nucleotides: TGTGCCAGCAGTCTCCCTCTCGGGCTCTCCTACGAGCAGTACTTC. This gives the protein CASSLPLGLSYEQYF.

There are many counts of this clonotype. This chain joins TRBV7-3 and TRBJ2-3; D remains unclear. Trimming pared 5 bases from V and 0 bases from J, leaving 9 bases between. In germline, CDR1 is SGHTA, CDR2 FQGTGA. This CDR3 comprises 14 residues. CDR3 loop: CASSPGRSTDTQYF. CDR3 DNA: TGTGCCAGCAGCCCCGGCAGGAGCACAGATACGCAGTATTTT.

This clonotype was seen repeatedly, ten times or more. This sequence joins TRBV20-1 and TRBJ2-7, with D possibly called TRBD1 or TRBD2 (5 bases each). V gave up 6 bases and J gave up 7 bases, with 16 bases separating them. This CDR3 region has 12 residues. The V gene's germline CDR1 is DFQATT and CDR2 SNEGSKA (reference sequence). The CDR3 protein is CSAPGAAWEQYF. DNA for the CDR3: TGCAGTGCCCCCGGGGCAGCGTGGGAGCAGTACTTC.

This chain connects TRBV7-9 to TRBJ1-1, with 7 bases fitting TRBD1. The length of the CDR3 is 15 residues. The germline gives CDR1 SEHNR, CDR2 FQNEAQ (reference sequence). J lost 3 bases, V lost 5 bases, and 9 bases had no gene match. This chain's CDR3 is CASSMGRGRDTEAFF. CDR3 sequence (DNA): TGTGCCAGCAGCATGGGGAGGGGGCGAGACACTGAAGCTTTCTTT. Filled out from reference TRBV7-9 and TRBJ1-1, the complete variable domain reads DTGVSQNPRHKITKRGQNVTFRCDPISEHNRLYWYRQTLGQGPEFLTYFQNEAQLEKSRLLSDRFSAERPKGSFSTLEIQRTEQGDSAMYLCASSMGRGRDTEAFFGQGTRLTVV.

In DNA, the CDR3 is TGTGCCAGCAGCTTAGAGGGACTAGCGTCCGACAATGAGCAGTTCTTC. Translation gives CASSLEGLASDNEQFF. The chain uses TRBV7-2 and TRBJ2-1, with TRBD2 identical over 10 bases. After removal of 1 base from V and 5 bases from J, the junction contained 5 bases not matched to a gene. There are 16 residues in the CDR3. Germline values: CDR1 SGHTA, CDR2 FQGNSA. The full variable domain, in which reference TRBV7-2 and TRBJ2-1 provide the parts outside the CDR3, is GAGVSQSPSNKVTEKGKDVELRCDPISGHTALYWYRQSLGQGLEFLIYFQGNSAPDKSGLPSDRFSAERTGGSVSTLTIQRTQQEDSAVYLCASSLEGLASDNEQFFGPGTRLTVL.

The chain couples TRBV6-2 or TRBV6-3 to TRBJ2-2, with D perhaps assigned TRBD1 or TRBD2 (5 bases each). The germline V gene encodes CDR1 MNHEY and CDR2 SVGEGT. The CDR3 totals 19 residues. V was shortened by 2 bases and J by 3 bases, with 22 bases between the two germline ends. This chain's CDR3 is CASSYPTAGSGVDTGELFF. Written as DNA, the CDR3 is TGTGCCAGCAGTTACCCCACCGCAGGGAGTGGTGTTGACACCGGGGAGCTGTTTTTT.

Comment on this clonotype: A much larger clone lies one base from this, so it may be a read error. The CDR3 region is CASSTGKNTEALF. In nucleotides, the CDR3 is TGTGCCAGCAGTACAGGAAAGAACACTGAAGCTTTATTT. The rearrangement uses TRBV12-3 or TRBV12-4 and TRBJ1-1, with D possibly being TRBD1 (5 bases). This CDR3 spans 13 amino acids.

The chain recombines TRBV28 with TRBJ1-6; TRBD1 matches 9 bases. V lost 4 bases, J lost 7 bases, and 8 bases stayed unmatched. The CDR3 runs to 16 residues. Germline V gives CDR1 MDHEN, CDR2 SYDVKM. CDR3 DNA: TGTGCCAGCAGTTCCGGACAGGGGAGTTTCAATTCACCCCTCCACTTT. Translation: CASSSGQGSFNSPLHF.

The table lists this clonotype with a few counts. The CDR3 reads CASSSGQGAIGYTF. The CDR3 region has the DNA TGTGCCAGCAGTTCGGGACAGGGGGCTATTGGCTACACCTTC. This rearrangement joins TRBV6-6 to TRBJ1-2; 12 nucleotides match TRBD1. Germline V CDR1 and CDR2: MNHNY, SVGAGI (reference sequence). The length of the CDR3 is 14 residues. Losses at the gene ends were 4 bases for V and 7 bases for J; bases not matched to a gene: 4.

The CDR3 DNA reads as TGTGCCAGCAGACGGACAGGGTTTAATCAGCCCCAGCATTTT. Encoded protein: CASRRTGFNQPQHF. The rearrangement links TRBV28 to TRBJ1-5; 8 bases agree with TRBD1. There are 14 residues in the CDR3. Trimming took 6 bases from V and 4 from J; bases not matched to a gene: 5. Germline V gene sequence: CDR1 MDHEN, CDR2 SYDVKM. Drawing the rest from reference TRBV28 and TRBJ1-5, the complete variable domain is DVKVTQSSRYLVKRTGEKVFLECVQDMDHENMFWYRQDPGLGLRLIYFSYDVKMKEKGDIPEGYSVSREKKERFSLILESASTNQTSMYLCASRRTGFNQPQHFGDGTRLSIL.

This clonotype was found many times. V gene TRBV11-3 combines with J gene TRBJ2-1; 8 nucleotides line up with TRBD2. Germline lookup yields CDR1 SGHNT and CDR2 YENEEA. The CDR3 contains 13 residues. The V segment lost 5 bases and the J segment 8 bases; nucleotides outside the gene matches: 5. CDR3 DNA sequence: TGTGCCAGCAGCGGCCGGACTAGCTATGAGCAGTTCTTC. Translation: CASSGRTSYEQFF.

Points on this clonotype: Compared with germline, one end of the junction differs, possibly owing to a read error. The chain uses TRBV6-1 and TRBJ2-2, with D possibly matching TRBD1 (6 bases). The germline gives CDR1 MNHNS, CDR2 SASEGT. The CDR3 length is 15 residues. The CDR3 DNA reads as TGTGCCAGCAGTCTGAGGGGGTGGGGACCCGGGAAGCTGTTTTTT. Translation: CASSLRGWGPGKLFF.

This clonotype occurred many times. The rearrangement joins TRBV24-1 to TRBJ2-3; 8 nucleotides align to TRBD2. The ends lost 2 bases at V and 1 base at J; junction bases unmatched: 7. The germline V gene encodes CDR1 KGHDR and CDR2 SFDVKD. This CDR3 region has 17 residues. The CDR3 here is CATSDSPGRGGTDTQYF. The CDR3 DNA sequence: TGTGCCACCAGTGATTCTCCCGGGAGGGGGGGCACAGATACGCAGTATTTT.

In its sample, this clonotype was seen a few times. The CDR3 DNA reads as TGTGCCAGCAGCCAAGATCGAGTCTGGAATGAGCAGTTCTTC. Translation: CASSQDRVWNEQFF. J is TRBJ2-1 and V is TRBV14, with D hard to call. The CDR3 is 14 residues long. Germline assignment: CDR1 SGHDN and CDR2 FVKESK. V was pared by 0 bases and J by 7 bases, with 10 bases between.

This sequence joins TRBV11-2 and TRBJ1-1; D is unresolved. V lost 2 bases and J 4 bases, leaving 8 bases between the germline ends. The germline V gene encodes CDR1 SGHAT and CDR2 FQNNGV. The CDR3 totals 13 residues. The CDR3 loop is CASSLPGATEAFF. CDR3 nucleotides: TGTGCCAGCAGCTTACCGGGAGCCACTGAAGCTTTCTTT.

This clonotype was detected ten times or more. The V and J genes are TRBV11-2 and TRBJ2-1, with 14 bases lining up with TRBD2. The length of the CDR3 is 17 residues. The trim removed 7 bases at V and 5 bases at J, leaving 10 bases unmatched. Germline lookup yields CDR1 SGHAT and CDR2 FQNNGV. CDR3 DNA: TGTGCCAGCACCACCTATCTGGGACTAGCGGGGGACAATGAGCAGTTCTTC. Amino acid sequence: CASTTYLGLAGDNEQFF. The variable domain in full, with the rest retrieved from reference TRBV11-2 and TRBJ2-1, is EAGVAQSPRYKIIEKRQSVAFWCNPISGHATLYWYQQILGQGPKLLIQFQNNGVVDDSQLPKDRFSAERLKGVDSTLKIQPAKLEDSAVYLCASTTYLGLAGDNEQFFGPGTRLTVL.